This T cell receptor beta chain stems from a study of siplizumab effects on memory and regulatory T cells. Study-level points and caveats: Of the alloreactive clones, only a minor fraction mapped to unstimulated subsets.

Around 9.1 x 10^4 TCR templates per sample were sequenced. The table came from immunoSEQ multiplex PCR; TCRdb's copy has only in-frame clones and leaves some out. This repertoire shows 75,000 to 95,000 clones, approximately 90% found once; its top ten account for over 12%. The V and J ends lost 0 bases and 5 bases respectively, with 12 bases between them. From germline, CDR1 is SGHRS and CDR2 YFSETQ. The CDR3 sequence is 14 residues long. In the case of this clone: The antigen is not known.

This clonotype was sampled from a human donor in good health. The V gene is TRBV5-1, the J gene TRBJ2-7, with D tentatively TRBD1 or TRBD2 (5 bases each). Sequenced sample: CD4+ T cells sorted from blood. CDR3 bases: TGCGCCAGCAGCTTGGGAGGGGCGCGAGACGAGCAGTACTTC. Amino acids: CASSLGGARDEQYF.